The T cell receptor beta chain described here comes from a study of beta chain features in type 1 diabetes. Across the whole study: Patients looked much like healthy donors when it came to age, gender and cell yields.

The entirety of the isolated RNA underwent reverse transcription, so expressed TCRB transcripts were sequenced. Naive, central memory and regulatory T cell samples averaged roughly 3.6 million reads. Sequencing used immunoSEQ multiplex PCR; TCRdb keeps in-frame clones, though not all of them. Altogether 230,000 or so clones are present, approximately 16% being singletons, with the ten largest covering 0.08% to 0.095%. The CDR3 loop spans 13 amino acids. Per the germline V gene, CDR1 is SGDLS and CDR2 is YYNGEE. Trimming took off 0 bases at V and 7 bases at J, with 7 bases between the two ends. Study results and limitations: Shortening of TCRB CDR3s, moderate but significant, appeared in all four CD4+ subsets of Type 1 diabetes patients.

This clone was seen a few times. Its antigen is unknown. Central memory, naive, regulatory and stem cell-like memory CD4+ cells were sorted by CD45RO/CCR7/CD25/CD127/CD95/CD27. Populations obtained by sorting all exceeded 95% purity. This rearrangement joins TRBV9 to TRBJ2-2; the D is unclear. The sequencing input was naive CD4+ T cells from blood. The clonotype comes from a young man with type 1 diabetes. CDR3 region: CASSVAYGGELFF. For the CDR3, the DNA is TGTGCCAGCAGCGTAGCTTATGGCGGGGAGCTGTTTTTT.